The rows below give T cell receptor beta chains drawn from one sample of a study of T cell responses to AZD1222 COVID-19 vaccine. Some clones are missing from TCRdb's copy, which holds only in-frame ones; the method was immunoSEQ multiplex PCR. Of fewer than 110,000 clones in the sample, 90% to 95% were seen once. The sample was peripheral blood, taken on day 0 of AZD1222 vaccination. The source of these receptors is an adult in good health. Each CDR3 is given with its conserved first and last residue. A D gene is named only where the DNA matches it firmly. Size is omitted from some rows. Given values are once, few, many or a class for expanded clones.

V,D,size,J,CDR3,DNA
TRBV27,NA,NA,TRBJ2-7,CASSSTRNDPEQYF,TGTGCCAGCAGTTCGACTAGAAATGACCCCGAGCAGTACTTC
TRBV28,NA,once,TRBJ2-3,CASSLPGSQLDTQYF,TGTGCCAGCAGTTTACCGGGGTCCCAATTGGATACGCAGTATTTT
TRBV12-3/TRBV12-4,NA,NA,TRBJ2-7,CASSLGGSYEQYF,TGTGCCAGCAGTTTAGGGGGGAGCTACGAGCAGTACTTC
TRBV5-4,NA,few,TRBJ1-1,CASSLEVNTEAFF,TGTGCCAGCAGCTTAGAAGTGAACACTGAAGCTTTCTTT
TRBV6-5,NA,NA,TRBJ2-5,CASYSPRETQYF,TGTGCCAGCTACTCCCCAAGAGAGACCCAGTACTTC
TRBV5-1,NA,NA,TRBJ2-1,CASRASGNSYNEQFF,TGCGCCAGCAGGGCTTCGGGTAACTCCTACAATGAGCAGTTCTTC
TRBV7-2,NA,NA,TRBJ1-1,CASSPDGHSSEAFF,TGTGCCAGCAGCCCGGACGGGCACTCAAGTGAAGCTTTCTTT
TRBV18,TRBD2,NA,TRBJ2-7,CASSSGLAGGGVYEQYF,TGTGCCAGCTCATCCGGACTAGCGGGAGGTGGGGTCTACGAGCAGTACTTC
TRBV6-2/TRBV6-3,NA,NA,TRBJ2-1,CASSYSGRGLDEQFF,TGTGCCAGCAGTTACTCGGGGCGAGGATTGGATGAGCAGTTCTTC
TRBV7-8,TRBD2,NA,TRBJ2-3,CASSSLAGVSDTQYF,TGTGCCAGCAGCTCGCTAGCGGGAGTATCAGATACGCAGTATTTT